What follows are 11 T cell receptor beta chains derived from one specimen sequenced in a study of regulatory T cells in long-lasting Graves disease. Stated time point: persistent/refractory GD, antithyroid drugs over 5 years with positive TRAb. After RNA was extracted from PBMCs, the TCR library was made from it. Researchers made TCR beta libraries by using iRepertoire HTBI primers and running Arm-PCR on CDR3 regions. TCRdb re-called the multiplex PCR reads through MiXCR, storing one row per CDR3 protein. The table includes about 470,000 distinct CDR3 sequences, 20% to 25% detected once. Sequenced here: peripheral blood mononuclear cells (PBMCs), sampled when the disease was refractory, from a patient treated with antithyroid drugs. Source of these receptors: a female donor with Graves disease.

The CDR3 is CSARPGPTSGYTF. For the CDR3, the DNA is TGCAGTGCTAGACCTGGGCCCACTTCTGGCTACACCTTC. J is TRBJ1-2 and V is TRBV20-1; D unclear. In germline, CDR1 is DFQATT, CDR2 SNEGSKA (reference sequence). V was trimmed by 2 bases and J by 7 bases, leaving 14 bases between them. There are 13 residues in the CDR3.

This clonotype was seen once. Germline and junction disagree at one end, which may indicate a read error. J is TRBJ2-4 and V is TRBV12-3 or TRBV12-4; D perhaps matches TRBD2 (5 bases). The CDR3 covers 15 residues. The CDR3 bases are TGTACCAGCAGTTTAGCGCATAGGGCTGTCAACATTCAGTACTTC. This sequence encodes CTSSLAHRAVNIQYF.

The chain couples TRBV20-1 to TRBJ2-1; 9 bases fit TRBD2. Germline CDR1 is DFQATT and CDR2 is SNEGSKA (reference sequence). V was pared by 4 bases and J by 4 bases, with 8 bases of the junction left unmatched. The CDR3 spans 15 residues. CDR3 bases: TGCAGTGCTAAGTGGGCGGGAGGGGGGTACAATGAGCAGTTCTTC. This translates into CSAKWAGGGYNEQFF.

Only a few counts were recorded for this clonotype. The CDR3 reads CASSLQPGDFTDTQYF. In DNA form, the CDR3 reads TGCGCCAGCAGCTTGCAGCCAGGGGATTTCACAGATACGCAGTATTTT. The rearrangement uses TRBV5-1 and TRBJ2-3, with D maybe TRBD1 (6 bases). The CDR3 loop spans 16 amino acids. The ends were cut back, 1 base at V and 2 bases at J, with 14 bases in the middle. The germline V gene encodes CDR1 SGHRS and CDR2 YFSETQ.

Many counts were recorded for this clonotype. CDR3 DNA sequence: TGTGCCAGCAGTCCAATCTACAGGGGTGCGAATTCACCCCTCCACTTT. Translating gives CASSPIYRGANSPLHF. The J gene is TRBJ1-6, the V gene TRBV27; 7 bases match TRBD1. CDR1 MNHEY and CDR2 SMNVEV come from the germline V gene (reference sequence). J lost 7 bases, V lost 5 bases, and 11 bases had no gene match. The CDR3 contains 16 residues.

This clonotype was seen repeatedly, ten times or more. CDR3 residues: CASSRIPYEQYF. In DNA form, the CDR3 reads TGTGCCAGCAGCCGAATCCCCTACGAGCAGTACTTC. This rearrangement joins TRBV28 to TRBJ2-7; no firm D call. Germline lookup yields CDR1 MDHEN and CDR2 SYDVKM. The CDR3 has 12 amino acids. V gave up 6 bases and J gave up 2 bases, with 8 bases separating them.

This clonotype was counted many times. V gene TRBV6-1 combines with J gene TRBJ2-7; D is undetermined. The CDR3 is 13 amino acids. Germline V CDR1 and CDR2: MNHNS, SASEGT. With 4 bases removed from V and 1 base from J, the gap between germline ends came to 8 bases. The DNA of the CDR3 is TGTGCCAGCAGTGTTTCCAGGTCCTACGAGCAGTACTTC. It translates to CASSVSRSYEQYF.

This clonotype has more than one count but fewer than ten. Relative to the germline gene, one junction end is altered; a read error may explain this. The chain has TRBV30 and TRBJ2-7; 11 nucleotides line up with TRBD1. This CDR3 region has 14 residues. Per germline, CDR1 GTSNPN and CDR2 SVGIG (reference sequence). CDR3: CAWSAGTGGYEQYF. CDR3 nucleotides: TGTGCCTGGAGCGCCGGGACAGGGGGATACGAGCAATACTTC. The whole variable domain, remainder taken from reference TRBV30 and TRBJ2-7, is SQTIHQWPATLVQPVGSPLSLECTVEGTSNPNLYWYRQAAGRGLQLLFYSVGIGQISSEVPQNLSASRPQDRQFILSSKKLLLSDSGFYLCAWSAGTGGYEQYFGPGTRLTVT.

At least ten counts were recorded for this clonotype. The chain joins TRBV12-3 or TRBV12-4 to TRBJ1-2, with 7 bases lining up with TRBD1. With V trimmed by 5 bases and J by 7 bases, 7 bases remained unmatched. This CDR3 region has 13 residues. In nucleotides, the CDR3 is TGTGCCAGCAGTACCCAGGGGGTCGGTGGCTACACCTTC. Protein sequence: CASSTQGVGGYTF.

This clonotype was counted at least ten times. The chain couples TRBV28 to TRBJ1-4; D may be TRBD1 (6 bases). V was trimmed by 6 bases and J by 8 bases, leaving 16 bases between them. The CDR3 is 14 amino acids. Germline V CDR1 and CDR2: MDHEN, SYDVKM. The CDR3 DNA reads TGTGCCAGCAGGCTGCAGGGGTTGGGAGAAAAACTGTTTTTT. Its protein is CASRLQGLGEKLFF.

V gene TRBV27 combines with J gene TRBJ1-5; D remains ambiguous. Germline CDR1 reads MNHEY; CDR2 reads SMNVEV (reference sequence). Trimming cost V 8 bases and J 3 bases, with 11 bases left between them. The CDR3 extends over 13 amino acids. Here the CDR3 reads CASSHTNNQPQHF. The CDR3 DNA follows: TGTGCCAGCTCTCACACGAACAATCAGCCCCAGCATTTT.